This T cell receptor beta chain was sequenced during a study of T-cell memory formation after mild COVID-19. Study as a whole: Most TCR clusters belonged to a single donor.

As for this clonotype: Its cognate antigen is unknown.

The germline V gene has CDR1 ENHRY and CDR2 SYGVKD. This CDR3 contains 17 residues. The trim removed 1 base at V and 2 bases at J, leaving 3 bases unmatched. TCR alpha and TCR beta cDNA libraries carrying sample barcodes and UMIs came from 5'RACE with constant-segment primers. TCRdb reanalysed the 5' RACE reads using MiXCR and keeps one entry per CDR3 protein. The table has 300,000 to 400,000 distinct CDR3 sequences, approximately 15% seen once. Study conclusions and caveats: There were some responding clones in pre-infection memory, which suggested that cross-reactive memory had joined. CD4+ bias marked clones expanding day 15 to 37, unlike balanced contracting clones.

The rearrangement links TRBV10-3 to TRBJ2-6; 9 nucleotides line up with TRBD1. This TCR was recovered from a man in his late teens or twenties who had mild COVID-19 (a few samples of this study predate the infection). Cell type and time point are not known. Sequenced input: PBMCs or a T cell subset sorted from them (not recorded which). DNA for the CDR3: TGTGCCATCAGTGAGTTCGGGACAGGGCCTGGGGCCAACGTCCTGACTTTC. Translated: CAISEFGTGPGANVLTF.